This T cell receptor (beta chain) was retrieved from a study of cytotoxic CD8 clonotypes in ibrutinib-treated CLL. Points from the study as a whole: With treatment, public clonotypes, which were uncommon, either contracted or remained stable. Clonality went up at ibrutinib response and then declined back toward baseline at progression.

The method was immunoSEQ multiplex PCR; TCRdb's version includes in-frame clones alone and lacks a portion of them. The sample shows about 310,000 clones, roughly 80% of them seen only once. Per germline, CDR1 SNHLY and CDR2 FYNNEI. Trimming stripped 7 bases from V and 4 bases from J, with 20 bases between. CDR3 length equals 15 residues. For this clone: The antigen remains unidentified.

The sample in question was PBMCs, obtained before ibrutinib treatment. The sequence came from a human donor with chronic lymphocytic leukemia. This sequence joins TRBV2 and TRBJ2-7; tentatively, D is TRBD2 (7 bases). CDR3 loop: CASILREGTIYEQYF. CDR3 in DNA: TGTGCCAGCATTTTGAGGGAGGGGACAATTTACGAGCAGTACTTC.